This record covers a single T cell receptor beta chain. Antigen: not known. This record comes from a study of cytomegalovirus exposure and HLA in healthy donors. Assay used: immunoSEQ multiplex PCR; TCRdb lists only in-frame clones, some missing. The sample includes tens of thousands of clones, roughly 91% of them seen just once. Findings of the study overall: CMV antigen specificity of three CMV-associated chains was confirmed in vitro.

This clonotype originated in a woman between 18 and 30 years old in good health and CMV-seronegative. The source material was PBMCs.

This chain's CDR3 is CSVGRGGTDTQYF. The CDR3 region has the DNA TGCAGCGTTGGGCGGGGGGGCACAGATACGCAGTATTTT. This chain uses TRBV29-1 with TRBJ2-3, with 8 bases matching TRBD2. Germline values: CDR1 SQVTM, CDR2 ANQGSEA. This CDR3 spans 13 amino acids. V gave up 4 bases and J gave up 1 base; unmatched junction bases: 1.